This TCR beta chain was identified during a study of blood T cell repertoires in COVID-19. Study context: PBMCs, B-cell-depleted T cells, or T cells were the source of the cDNA or gDNA that made up the material.

Original processing notes: Researchers report that nucleated cell counts were estimated from reference gene primer amplification. Assay: immunoSEQ multiplex PCR; the TCRdb copy retains only in-frame clones and omits some. V, J and clone size were drawn from that table, and D and trimming were deduced from the DNA. The top ten clones hold under 5% of a sample with roughly 65,000 clones, around 84% of them seen once. V lost 0 bases and J lost 5, with 15 bases in between. Per germline, CDR1 SGHRS and CDR2 YFSETQ. The length of the CDR3 is 16 residues. Material: peripheral blood. This clonotype was obtained from a man between 50 and 59 years old with acute or convalescent COVID-19. The rearrangement links TRBV5-1 to TRBJ1-5; D call uncertain. The CDR3 region has the DNA TGCGCCAGCAGCTTGGGGGGTTTGGAGGGATATCAGCCCCAGCATTTT. Protein sequence: CASSLGGLEGYQPQHF.